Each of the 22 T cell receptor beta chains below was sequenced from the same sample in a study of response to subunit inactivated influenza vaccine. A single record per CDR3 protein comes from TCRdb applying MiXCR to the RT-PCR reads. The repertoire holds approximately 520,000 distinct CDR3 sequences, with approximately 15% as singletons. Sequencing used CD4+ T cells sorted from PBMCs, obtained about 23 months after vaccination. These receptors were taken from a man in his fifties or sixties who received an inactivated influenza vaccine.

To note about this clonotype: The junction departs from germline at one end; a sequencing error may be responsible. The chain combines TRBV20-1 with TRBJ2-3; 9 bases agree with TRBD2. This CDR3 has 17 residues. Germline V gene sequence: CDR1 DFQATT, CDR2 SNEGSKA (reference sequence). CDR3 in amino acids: CCASPRQGLARTDTQYF. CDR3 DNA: TGCTGTGCTAGCCCTCGTCAGGGACTAGCCCGCACAGATACGCAGTATTTT.

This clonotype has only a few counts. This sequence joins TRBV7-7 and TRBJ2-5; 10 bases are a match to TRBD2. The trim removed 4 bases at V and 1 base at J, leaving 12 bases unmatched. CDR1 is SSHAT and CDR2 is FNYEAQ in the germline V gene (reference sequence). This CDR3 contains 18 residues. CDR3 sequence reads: CASSYRLGIAGGQETQYF. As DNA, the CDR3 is TGTGCCAGCAGCTACCGGCTCGGGATAGCGGGAGGCCAAGAGACCCAGTACTTC.

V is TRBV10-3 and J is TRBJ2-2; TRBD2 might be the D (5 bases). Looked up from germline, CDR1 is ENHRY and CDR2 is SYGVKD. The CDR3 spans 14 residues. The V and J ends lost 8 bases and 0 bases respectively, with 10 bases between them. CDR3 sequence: CAIRLAPNTGELFF. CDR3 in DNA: TGTGCCATCCGCCTAGCCCCGAACACCGGGGAGCTGTTTTTT.

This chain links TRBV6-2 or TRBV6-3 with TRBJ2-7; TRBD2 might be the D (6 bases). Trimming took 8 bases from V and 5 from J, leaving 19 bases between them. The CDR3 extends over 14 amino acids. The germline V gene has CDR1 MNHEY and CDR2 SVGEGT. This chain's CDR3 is CASGPAGLKDEQYF. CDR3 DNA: TGTGCCAGCGGGCCGGCGGGGCTTAAGGACGAGCAGTACTTC.

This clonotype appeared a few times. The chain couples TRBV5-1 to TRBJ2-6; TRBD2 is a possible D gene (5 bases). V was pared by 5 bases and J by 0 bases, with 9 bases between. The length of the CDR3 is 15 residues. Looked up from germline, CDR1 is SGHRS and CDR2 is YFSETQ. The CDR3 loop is CASRIGSSGANVLTF. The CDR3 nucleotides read TGCGCCAGCAGAATAGGGAGCTCTGGGGCCAACGTCCTGACTTTC.

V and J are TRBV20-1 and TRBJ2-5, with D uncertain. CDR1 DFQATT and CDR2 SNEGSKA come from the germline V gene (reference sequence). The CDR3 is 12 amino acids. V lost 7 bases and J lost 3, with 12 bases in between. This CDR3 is CSVFYRKETQYF. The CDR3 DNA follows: TGCAGTGTCTTTTACCGAAAAGAGACCCAGTACTTC.

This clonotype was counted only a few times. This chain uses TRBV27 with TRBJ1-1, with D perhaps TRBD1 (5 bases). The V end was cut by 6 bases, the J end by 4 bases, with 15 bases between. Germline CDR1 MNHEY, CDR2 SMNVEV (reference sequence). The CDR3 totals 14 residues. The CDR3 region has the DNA TGTGCCAGCAGCCGTCACCGGGACGGCACTGAAGCTTTCTTT. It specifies CASSRHRDGTEAFF.

In DNA, the CDR3 is TGTGCCAGCAGTTCGCCGGGACAGGGGACCATTGGCTATGGCTACACCTTC. Protein: CASSSPGQGTIGYGYTF. This chain links TRBV28 with TRBJ1-2; 10 nucleotides line up with TRBD1. There are 17 residues in the CDR3. V shed 4 bases, J shed 4 bases, and the junction held 12 bases outside the gene matches. Germline loops: CDR1 MDHEN, CDR2 SYDVKM.

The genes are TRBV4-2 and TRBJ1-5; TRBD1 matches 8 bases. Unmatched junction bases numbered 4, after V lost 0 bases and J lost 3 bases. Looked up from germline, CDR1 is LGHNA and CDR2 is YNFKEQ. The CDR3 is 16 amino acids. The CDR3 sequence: CASSQDGDRYNQPQHF. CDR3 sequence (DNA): TGTGCCAGCAGCCAAGATGGGGACAGGTACAATCAGCCCCAGCATTTT.

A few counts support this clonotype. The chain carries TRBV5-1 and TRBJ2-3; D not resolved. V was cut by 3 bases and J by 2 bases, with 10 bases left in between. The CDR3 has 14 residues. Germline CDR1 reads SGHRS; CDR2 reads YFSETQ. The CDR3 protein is CASSSTGFTDTQYF. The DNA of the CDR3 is TGCGCCAGCAGCTCCACCGGGTTCACAGATACGCAGTATTTT.

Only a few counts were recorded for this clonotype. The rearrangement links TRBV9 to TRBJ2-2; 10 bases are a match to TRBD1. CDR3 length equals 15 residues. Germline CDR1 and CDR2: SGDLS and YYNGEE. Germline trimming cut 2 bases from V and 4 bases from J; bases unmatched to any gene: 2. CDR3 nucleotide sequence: TGTGCCAGCAGCGTGGGACAGGGGACCACCGGGGAGCTGTTTTTT. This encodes CASSVGQGTTGELFF.

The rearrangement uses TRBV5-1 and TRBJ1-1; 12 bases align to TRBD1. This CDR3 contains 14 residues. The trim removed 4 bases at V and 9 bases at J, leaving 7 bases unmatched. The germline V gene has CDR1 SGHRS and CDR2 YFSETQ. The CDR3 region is CASSNRDRGQQAFF. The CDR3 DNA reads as TGCGCCAGCAGCAACCGGGACAGGGGGCAGCAAGCTTTCTTT.

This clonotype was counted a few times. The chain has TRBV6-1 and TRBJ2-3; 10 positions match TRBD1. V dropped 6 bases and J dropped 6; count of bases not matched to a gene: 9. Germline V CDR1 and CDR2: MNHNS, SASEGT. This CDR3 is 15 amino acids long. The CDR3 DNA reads TGTGCCAGCAGCTCGATGGGGACAGGGGTGGATACGCAGTATTTT. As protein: CASSSMGTGVDTQYF.

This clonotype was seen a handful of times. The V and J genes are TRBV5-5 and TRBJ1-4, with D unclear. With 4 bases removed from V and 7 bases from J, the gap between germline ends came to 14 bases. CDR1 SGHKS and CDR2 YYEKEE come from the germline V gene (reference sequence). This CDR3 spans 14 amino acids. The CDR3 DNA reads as TGTGCCAGCAGCGTAGTGGGTTCGAGTGAAAAACTGTTTTTT. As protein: CASSVVGSSEKLFF.

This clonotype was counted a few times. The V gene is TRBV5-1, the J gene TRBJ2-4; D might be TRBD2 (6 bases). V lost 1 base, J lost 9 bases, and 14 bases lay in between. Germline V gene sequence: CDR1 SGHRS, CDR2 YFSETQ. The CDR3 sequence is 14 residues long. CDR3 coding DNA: TGCGCCAGCAGCTTGTCCCCGGGGGATGGCATTCAGTACTTC. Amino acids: CASSLSPGDGIQYF.

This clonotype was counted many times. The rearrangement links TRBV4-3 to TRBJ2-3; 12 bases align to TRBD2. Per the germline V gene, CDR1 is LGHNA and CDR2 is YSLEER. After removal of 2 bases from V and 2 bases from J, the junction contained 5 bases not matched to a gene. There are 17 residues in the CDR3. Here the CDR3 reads CASSQRTSGDYTDTQYF. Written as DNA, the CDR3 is TGCGCCAGCAGCCAACGGACTAGCGGGGACTACACAGATACGCAGTATTTT.

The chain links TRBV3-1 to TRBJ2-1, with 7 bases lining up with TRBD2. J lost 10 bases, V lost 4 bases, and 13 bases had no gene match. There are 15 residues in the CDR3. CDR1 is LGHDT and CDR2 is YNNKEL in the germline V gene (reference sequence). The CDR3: CASSLTGTTHGEQFF. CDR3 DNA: TGTGCCAGCAGCCTAACCGGGACTACCCACGGGGAGCAGTTCTTC.

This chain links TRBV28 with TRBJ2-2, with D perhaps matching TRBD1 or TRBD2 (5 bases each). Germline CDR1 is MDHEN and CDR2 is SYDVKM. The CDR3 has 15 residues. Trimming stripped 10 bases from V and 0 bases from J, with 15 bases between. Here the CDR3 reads CATEGRPTNTGELFF. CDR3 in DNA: TGTGCCACCGAGGGACGGCCTACGAACACCGGGGAGCTGTTTTTT.

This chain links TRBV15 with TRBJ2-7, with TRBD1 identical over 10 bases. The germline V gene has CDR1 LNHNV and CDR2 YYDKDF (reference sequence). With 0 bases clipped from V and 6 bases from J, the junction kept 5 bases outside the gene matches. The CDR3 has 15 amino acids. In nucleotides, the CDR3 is TGTGCCACCAGCAGAGATGGGACAGGGGCTTCCGAGCAGTACTTC. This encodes CATSRDGTGASEQYF.

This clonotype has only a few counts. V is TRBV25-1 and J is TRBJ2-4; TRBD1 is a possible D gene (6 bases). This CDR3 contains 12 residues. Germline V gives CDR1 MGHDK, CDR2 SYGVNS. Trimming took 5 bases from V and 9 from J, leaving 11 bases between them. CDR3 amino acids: CASSPLTGIQYF. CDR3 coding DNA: TGTGCCAGCAGTCCCTTGACAGGCATTCAGTACTTC.

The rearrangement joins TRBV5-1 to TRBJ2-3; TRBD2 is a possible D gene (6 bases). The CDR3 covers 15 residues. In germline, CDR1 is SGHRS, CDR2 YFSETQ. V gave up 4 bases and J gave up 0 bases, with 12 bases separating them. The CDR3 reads CASSPLTRSTDTQYF. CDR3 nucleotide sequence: TGCGCCAGCAGCCCACTGACTAGGAGCACAGATACGCAGTATTTT.

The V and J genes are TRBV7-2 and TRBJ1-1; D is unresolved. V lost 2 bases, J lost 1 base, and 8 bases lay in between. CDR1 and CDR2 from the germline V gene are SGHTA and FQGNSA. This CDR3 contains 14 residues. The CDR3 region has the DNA TGTGCCAGCAGCTTATCGCGGGCGAACACTGAAGCTTTCTTT. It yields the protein CASSLSRANTEAFF. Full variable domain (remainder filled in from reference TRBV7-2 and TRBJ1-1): GAGVSQSPSNKVTEKGKDVELRCDPISGHTALYWYRQSLGQGLEFLIYFQGNSAPDKSGLPSDRFSAERTGGSVSTLTIQRTQQEDSAVYLCASSLSRANTEAFFGQGTRLTVV.